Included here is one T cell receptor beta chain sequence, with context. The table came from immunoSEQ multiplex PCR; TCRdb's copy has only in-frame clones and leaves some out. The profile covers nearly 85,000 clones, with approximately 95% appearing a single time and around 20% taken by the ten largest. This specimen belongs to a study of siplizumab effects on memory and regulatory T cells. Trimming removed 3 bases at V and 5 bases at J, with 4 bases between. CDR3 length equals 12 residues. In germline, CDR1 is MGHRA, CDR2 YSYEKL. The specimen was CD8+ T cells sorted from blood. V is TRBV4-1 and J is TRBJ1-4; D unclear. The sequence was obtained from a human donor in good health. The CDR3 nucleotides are TGCGCCAGCAGCCAGGAGAATGAAAAACTGTTTTTT. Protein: CASSQENEKLFF.